The next 18 T cell receptor beta chains were all read from a single sample in a study of T-cell reconstitution after alpha-beta-depleted transplantation in children. Unique molecular identifiers featured in how the TCRbeta library was prepared. TCRdb reprocessed the PCR reads with MiXCR, giving one entry per CDR3 protein. The table records 450,000 to 600,000 distinct CDR3 sequences, approximately 16% of them present only once. The specimen was PBMCs from the stem cell graft donor, collected from the stem cell graft. These receptors were collected from a human donor who donated a stem cell graft to a child with acute lymphoblastic leukemia.

This sequence joins TRBV7-2 and TRBJ2-1; 8 bases match TRBD2. The V and J ends lost 4 bases and 6 bases, in that order; junction bases with no gene match: 11. Germline CDR1 reads SGHTA; CDR2 reads FQGNSA. This CDR3 has 16 amino acids. CDR3 loop: CASSSTGTRVRNEQFF. Here the CDR3 DNA reads TGTGCCAGCAGCTCTACCGGGACTAGGGTTCGCAATGAGCAGTTCTTC. The variable domain in full, with the rest retrieved from reference TRBV7-2 and TRBJ2-1, is GAGVSQSPSNKVTEKGKDVELRCDPISGHTALYWYRQSLGQGLEFLIYFQGNSAPDKSGLPSDRFSAERTGGSVSTLTIQRTQQEDSAVYLCASSSTGTRVRNEQFFGPGTRLTVL.

V is TRBV9 and J is TRBJ2-5, with D possibly TRBD1 on 6 matching bases. The CDR3 runs to 17 residues. CDR1 SGDLS and CDR2 YYNGEE come from the germline V gene. With 0 bases removed from V and 2 bases from J, the gap between germline ends came to 17 bases. CDR3 protein: CASSVGGRGGAQETQYF. The CDR3 DNA follows: TGTGCCAGCAGCGTAGGGGGACGAGGGGGTGCACAAGAGACCCAGTACTTC.

This chain uses TRBV24-1 with TRBJ2-3, with TRBD1 matching over 7 bases. The CDR3 consists of 16 residues. Germline-derived CDR1 and CDR2 are KGHDR and SFDVKD. Unmatched junction bases numbered 5, after V lost 3 bases and J lost 0 bases. The CDR3 nucleotides read TGTGCCACCAGTGATACAGGGACAGCTAGCACAGATACGCAGTATTTT. Translation gives CATSDTGTASTDTQYF.

V gene TRBV15 combines with J gene TRBJ2-2; D is ambiguous. Trimming took 0 bases from V and 5 from J, leaving 4 bases between them. This CDR3 has 13 amino acids. The germline CDR1 and CDR2 sequences are LNHNV and YYDKDF (reference sequence). The CDR3 spells CATSREGTGELFF. As DNA, the CDR3 is TGTGCCACCAGCAGAGAAGGTACCGGGGAGCTGTTTTTT.

On this clonotype: The junction shows a germline mismatch at one end, possibly a read error. The rearrangement uses TRBV29-1 and TRBJ2-4; possibly TRBD1 for D (6 bases). This CDR3 has 15 residues. Germline values: CDR1 SQVTM, CDR2 ANQGSEA. The CDR3 is CSAQGGSLAKNIRYF. The CDR3 DNA follows: TGCAGCGCCCAAGGGGGATCTCTAGCCAAAAACATTCGGTACTTC. Using reference TRBV29-1 and TRBJ2-4 for the parts outside the CDR3, the full variable domain is SAVISQKPSRDICQRGTSLTIQCQVDSQVTMMFWYRQQPGQSLTLIATANQGSEATYESGFVIDKFPISRPNLTFSTLTVSNMSPEDSSIYLCSAQGGSLAKNIRYFGAGTRLSVL.

This clonotype occurred a few times. The genes are TRBV24-1 and TRBJ1-5, with 8 positions matching TRBD1. Germline loops: CDR1 KGHDR, CDR2 SFDVKD. The CDR3 covers 16 residues. With V trimmed by 4 bases and J by 3 bases, 7 bases remained unmatched. In DNA, the CDR3 is TGTGCCACCAGTGAAACCGGACAGGGTTACAATCAGCCCCAGCATTTT. Amino acids: CATSETGQGYNQPQHF.

This clonotype turned up a few times. V is TRBV3-1 and J is TRBJ2-7; D remains ambiguous. This CDR3 has 11 amino acids. CDR1 LGHDT and CDR2 YNNKEL come from the germline V gene (reference sequence). V shed 0 bases and J shed 6 bases, with 3 bases lying between them. DNA for the CDR3: TGTGCCAGCAGCCAAGAGTCCGAGCAGTACTTC. Its translation is CASSQESEQYF.

The table lists this clonotype with a few counts. The chain joins TRBV3-1 to TRBJ2-5, with 8 bases that match TRBD2. Germline CDR1 and CDR2: LGHDT and YNNKEL (reference sequence). The CDR3 is made up of 14 amino acids. The V segment lost 1 base and the J segment 5 bases; nucleotides outside the gene matches: 3. For the CDR3, the DNA is TGTGCCAGCAGCCAAGTGGAGCGGGAGGAGACCCAGTACTTC. Translation gives CASSQVEREETQYF.

This clonotype was seen a handful of times. The chain recombines TRBV7-2 with TRBJ2-1; a possible D gene is TRBD1 (5 bases). CDR3 length: 13 residues. V shed 0 bases and J shed 8 bases, with 8 bases lying between them. CDR1 and CDR2 from the germline V gene are SGHTA and FQGNSA. CDR3 DNA: TGTGCCAGCAGCTTAGCAGGGGCTGATGAGCAGTTCTTC. It yields the protein CASSLAGADEQFF.

This clonotype showed up just a few times. The genes are TRBV25-1 and TRBJ1-2; D is unclear. The V gene lost 5 bases and the J gene lost 6 bases, with 10 bases spanning the gap. The CDR3 has 12 residues. CDR1 is MGHDK and CDR2 is SYGVNS in the germline V gene. The CDR3 DNA reads as TGTGCCAGCAGTCGAGCTGATCATGGCTACACCTTC. Its protein is CASSRADHGYTF.

This clonotype appeared a few times. The chain combines TRBV3-1 with TRBJ2-5, with D perhaps matching TRBD1 (5 bases). Trimming removed 5 bases from V and 7 bases from J, with 20 bases in between. Germline CDR1 and CDR2: LGHDT and YNNKEL (reference sequence). This CDR3 has 15 amino acids. CDR3 sequence (DNA): TGTGCCAGCAGCTCCGACAGTAGAGCTTTACGGACCCAGTACTTC. Translated: CASSSDSRALRTQYF.

The chain uses TRBV5-1 and TRBJ2-1; D is possibly TRBD2 (5 bases). CDR1 and CDR2 (germline): SGHRS, YFSETQ. The V end lost 2 bases, the J end lost 3 bases, and 15 bases lay between the germline ends. This CDR3 has 16 residues. The CDR3 spells CASSFSVPGNYNEQFF. CDR3 DNA: TGCGCCAGCAGCTTTTCGGTACCGGGAAACTACAATGAGCAGTTCTTC.

The chain joins TRBV29-1 to TRBJ2-3, with D tentatively TRBD1 or TRBD2 (5 bases each). V dropped 5 bases and J dropped 4 bases, with 7 bases sitting between them. The CDR3 is 11 amino acids. Germline CDR1 reads SQVTM; CDR2 reads ANQGSEA. The CDR3 protein is CSVMGADTQYF. CDR3 nucleotides: TGCAGCGTTATGGGGGCAGATACGCAGTATTTT.

This rearrangement joins TRBV5-1 to TRBJ2-7; D is uncertain. V shed 2 bases and J shed 4 bases, with 10 bases lying between them. The germline CDR1 and CDR2 sequences are SGHRS and YFSETQ. The CDR3 runs 13 residues. The CDR3 here is CASSFYVGYEQYF. The CDR3 DNA reads TGCGCCAGCAGCTTTTATGTCGGGTACGAGCAGTACTTC.

A few counts support this clonotype. The chain carries TRBV29-1 and TRBJ1-1; the D is unclear. V was cut by 2 bases and J by 9 bases, with 7 bases left in between. Germline assignment: CDR1 SQVTM and CDR2 ANQGSEA. This CDR3 region has 10 residues. The CDR3 DNA follows: TGCAGCGTTGAAAGTTCTCAAGCTTTCTTT. Amino acid sequence: CSVESSQAFF.

In its sample, this clonotype was seen many times. V is TRBV12-3 or TRBV12-4 and J is TRBJ1-3, with TRBD1 matching over 7 bases. This CDR3 is 13 amino acids long. Trimming took 8 bases from V and 4 from J; bases not matched to a gene: 5. CDR3 in amino acids: CASDRDAGNTIYF. The DNA of the CDR3 is TGTGCCAGCGACAGGGATGCGGGAAACACCATATATTTT.

This clonotype was counted a few times. V is TRBV7-2 and J is TRBJ1-4; D remains ambiguous. The CDR3 contains 16 residues. The germline gives CDR1 SGHTA, CDR2 FQGNSA. The ends were cut back, 4 bases at V and 0 bases at J, with 12 bases in the middle. CDR3 coding DNA: TGTGCCAGCAGCTACCGCCTTGGGGCAACTAATGAAAAACTGTTTTTT. It codes for CASSYRLGATNEKLFF.

This clonotype has a handful of counts. The gene calls are TRBV7-9 and TRBJ2-2; no firm D call. The CDR3 covers 16 residues. Per the germline V gene, CDR1 is SEHNR and CDR2 is FQNEAQ (reference sequence). V was clipped by 4 bases and J by 0 bases, with 12 bases between them. DNA for the CDR3: TGTGCCAGCAGCTCTACCGGGCTGACGAACACCGGGGAGCTGTTTTTT. Translation: CASSSTGLTNTGELFF.